Listed here are 32 T cell receptor beta chains from one sample, sequenced in a study of T cells in women clearing cervical HPV infection. Here immunoSEQ multiplex PCR was the method, and the copy in TCRdb shows in-frame clones only, minus some. This table holds around 21,000 clones. Sequencing was carried out using blood buffy coat. The receptors here all came from a woman aged 18 to 75 with a cervical HPV16 infection that either progressed to CIN3+ or cleared (not recorded which).

With regard to this clone: The read finishes 3 residues shy of the CDR3 end, and the germline J gene is used to complete it. V gene TRBV30 combines with J gene TRBJ1-5; perhaps TRBD1 as D (5 bases). The CDR3 covers 15 residues. Germline CDR1 GTSNPN, CDR2 SVGIG (reference sequence). The germline V and J ends were trimmed by 0 bases and 3 bases, with 12 bases remaining between them. CDR3 protein: CAWSVGRRDNQPQHF. The sequenced CDR3 bases are TGTGCCTGGAGTGTAGGGCGCAGGGACAATCAGCCC.

Note on this clone: From the germline J gene comes the end of the CDR3, since the read stops 3 residues before it. The chain has TRBV7-2 and TRBJ1-2; 7 bases match TRBD1. The length of the CDR3 is 15 residues. Germline V lookup: CDR1 SGHTA, CDR2 FQGNSA. The ends lost 0 bases at V and 0 bases at J; junction bases unmatched: 1. CDR3 residues: CASSLAGTANYGYTF. The sequenced part of the CDR3 DNA is TGTGCCAGCAGCTTAGCGGGGACAGCTAACTATGGC.

Here the CDR3 reads CAWGRRVGPYEQYF. The covered CDR3 bases are TGTGCCTGGGGCAGGCGAGTAGGCCCCTACGAG. This rearrangement joins TRBV30 to TRBJ2-7; D gene unclear. The read terminates 3 residues before the CDR3 end, so the remaining end is supplied by the germline J gene. Trimming took 5 bases from V and 2 from J, leaving 16 bases between them. The length of the CDR3 is 14 residues. Germline V gene sequence: CDR1 GTSNPN, CDR2 SVGIG (reference sequence). Using reference TRBV30 and TRBJ2-7 for the parts outside the CDR3, the full variable domain is SQTIHQWPATLVQPVGSPLSLECTVEGTSNPNLYWYRQAAGRGLQLLFYSVGIGQISSEVPQNLSASRPQDRQFILSSKKLLLSDSGFYLCAWGRRVGPYEQYFGPGTRLTVT.

About this clone: The read finishes 3 residues shy of the CDR3 end, and the germline J gene is used to complete it. This rearrangement joins TRBV19 to TRBJ1-1; D is unresolved. CDR1 and CDR2 (germline): LNHDA, SQIVND (reference sequence). The V end lost 3 bases, the J end lost 7 bases, and 9 bases lay between the germline ends. CDR3 length equals 12 residues. Partial CDR3 DNA: TGTGCCAGTAGTATCCGGGGAAATGAA. This translates into CASSIRGNE. The entire CDR3 protein is CASSIRGNEAFF. The entire variable domain, with the rest obtained from reference TRBV19 and TRBJ1-1, is as follows: DGGITQSPKYLFRKEGQNVTLSCEQNLNHDAMYWYRQDPGQGLRLIYYSQIVNDFQKGDIAEGYSVSREKKESFPLTVTSAQKNPTAFYLCASSIRGNEAFFGQGTRLTVV.

A word on this clone: The CDR3 end lies 3 residues beyond the end of the read and is filled in from the germline J gene. The genes are TRBV5-1 and TRBJ2-1, with D unresolved. Germline CDR1 SGHRS, CDR2 YFSETQ. The ends were cut back, 0 bases at V and 2 bases at J, with 9 bases in the middle. The CDR3 spans 15 residues. The CDR3 spells CASSLGSLPYNEQFF. The sequenced part of the CDR3 DNA is TGCGCCAGCAGCTTGGGGTCACTCCCCTACAATGAG.

On this clone itself: The sequenced fragment ends 3 residues before the CDR3 boundary, so the rest is inferred from the germline J gene. The chain uses TRBV11-1 and TRBJ2-1; 9 nucleotides align to TRBD2. The CDR3 extends over 15 amino acids. Per germline, CDR1 SGHAT and CDR2 FQDESV (reference sequence). V shed 3 bases, J shed 0 bases, and the junction held 0 bases outside the gene matches. This CDR3 is CASSFSGSSYNEQFF. The part of the CDR3 DNA that was read is TGTGCCAGCAGCTTTAGCGGGAGCTCCTACAATGAG.

As for this clone: The sequenced fragment ends 3 residues before the CDR3 boundary, so the rest is inferred from the germline J gene. The gene calls are TRBV5-1 and TRBJ2-1, with TRBD2 as a possible D gene (6 bases). Germline assignment: CDR1 SGHRS and CDR2 YFSETQ. Trimming removed 4 bases at V and 4 bases at J, with 21 bases between. The CDR3 totals 17 residues. The sequenced part of the CDR3 DNA is TGCGCCAGCAGCGGAGGGTATCCGGGACTGGGTTACAATGAG. Translation gives CASSGGYPGLGYNE. The complete CDR3 protein is CASSGGYPGLGYNEQFF.

As to this clone: The read stops 3 residues short of the end of the CDR3; the missing end is completed from the germline J gene. The V gene is TRBV11-3, the J gene TRBJ2-5; D gene uncertain. The CDR3 has 14 residues. Deletions cut 1 base from V and 5 bases from J, with 11 bases between. Germline CDR1 SGHNT, CDR2 YENEEA. The sequenced CDR3 bases are TGTGCCAGCAGCTTAGGAGGTAACAAGGAGACC. Protein sequence: CASSLGGNKET. The complete CDR3 protein is CASSLGGNKETQYF.

Turning to this clone: The read ends 3 residues early relative to the CDR3; the germline J gene fills the gap. The rearrangement joins TRBV20-1 to TRBJ2-7; possibly TRBD1 or TRBD2 for D (5 bases each). The V end was cut by 5 bases, the J end by 2 bases, with 19 bases between. Per germline, CDR1 DFQATT and CDR2 SNEGSKA (reference sequence). There are 15 residues in the CDR3. The covered CDR3 bases are TGCAGTGCTCCGTCCCCGGAGGCAGGGCCCTACGAG. Its translation: CSAPSPEAGPYE. The entire CDR3 sequence reads CSAPSPEAGPYEQYF.

The CDR3 is CASSPTSQGRSETQYF. The CDR3 bases that were read are TGCGCCAGCAGCCCAACGTCCCAGGGGCGTTCAGAGACC. The rearrangement uses TRBV5-1 and TRBJ2-5; a possible D gene is TRBD1 (6 bases). The DNA ends 3 residues before the CDR3 does, and the rest of the CDR3 is filled in from the germline J gene. V was trimmed by 4 bases and J by 4 bases, leaving 20 bases between them. Germline assignment: CDR1 SGHRS and CDR2 YFSETQ. The CDR3 sequence is 16 residues long.

As concerns this clone: Coverage ceases 3 residues before the CDR3 finishes, and the germline J gene fills in the end. The chain uses TRBV19 and TRBJ2-2; 13 nucleotides match TRBD2. The CDR3 is 21 residues long. Per germline, CDR1 LNHDA and CDR2 SQIVND (reference sequence). V dropped 1 base and J dropped 0; count of bases not matched to a gene: 11. The chain's CDR3 is CASSIGGWGLAGPPNTGELFF. The part of the CDR3 DNA that was read is TGTGCCAGTAGTATAGGAGGGTGGGGACTAGCGGGACCCCCGAACACCGGGGAG. The full variable domain, rest sourced from reference TRBV19 and TRBJ2-2, is DGGITQSPKYLFRKEGQNVTLSCEQNLNHDAMYWYRQDPGQGLRLIYYSQIVNDFQKGDIAEGYSVSREKKESFPLTVTSAQKNPTAFYLCASSIGGWGLAGPPNTGELFFGEGSRLTVL.

Concerning this clone itself: Read coverage stops 3 residues before the CDR3 terminus; the germline J gene supplies the remainder. V is TRBV2 and J is TRBJ1-1, with D hard to call. Germline CDR1 SNHLY, CDR2 FYNNEI. Deletions cut 3 bases from V and 2 bases from J, with 7 bases between. CDR3 size: 13 residues. CDR3 amino acids: CASSDGLNTEAFF. The sequenced part of the CDR3 DNA is TGTGCCAGCAGTGATGGGCTTAACACTGAA.

As concerns this clone: Sequencing ends 3 residues short of the CDR3 end; the germline J gene provides the rest. The chain joins TRBV28 to TRBJ1-4; D gene unclear. Germline V gene data show CDR1 as MDHEN and CDR2 as SYDVKM. The CDR3 has 13 amino acids. The CDR3 loop is CASSSDHQGKLFF. Incomplete CDR3 DNA: TGTGCCAGCAGTTCCGACCACCAAGGGAAA.

As to this clone: Read data end 3 residues before the CDR3 end; the end is taken from the germline J gene. The chain combines TRBV29-1 with TRBJ1-2; D unresolved. The CDR3 sequence is 11 residues long. Trimming took off 3 bases at V and 6 bases at J, with 8 bases between the two ends. The germline CDR1 and CDR2 sequences are SQVTM and ANQGSEA. CDR3 loop: CSVEVRNGYTF. Partial CDR3 DNA: TGCAGCGTTGAGGTCAGGAATGGC.

In regard to this clone: The CDR3 goes on 3 residues after the read ends, and that part is filled in from the germline J gene. J is TRBJ2-7 and V is TRBV11-3; D is unresolved. This CDR3 contains 13 residues. V gave up 5 bases and J gave up 3 bases, with 11 bases separating them. Germline CDR1 and CDR2: SGHNT and YENEEA. CDR3 region: CASSQTGNYEQYF. The covered CDR3 bases are TGTGCCAGCAGCCAGACGGGTAACTACGAG.

Notes on this clone: The read terminates 3 residues ahead of where the CDR3 ends, so the germline J gene completes it. Other DNA sequences in this specimen translate into the identical CDR3. The rearrangement links TRBV18 to TRBJ2-1; D remains ambiguous. Trimming took off 3 bases at V and 8 bases at J, with 8 bases between the two ends. Germline V gene lookup returns CDR1 KGHSH and CDR2 LQKENI. The CDR3 runs 12 residues. The CDR3 here is CASSPLVDEQFF. Partial CDR3 DNA: TGTGCCAGCTCACCGTTAGTGGATGAG.

For this clone: The missing CDR3 end, 3 residues past where the read stops, is filled in from the germline J gene. V is TRBV28 and J is TRBJ2-3; 7 bases match TRBD2. The CDR3 runs 19 residues. V shed 5 bases, J shed 2 bases, and the junction held 19 bases outside the gene matches. Germline V lookup: CDR1 MDHEN, CDR2 SYDVKM. The chain's CDR3 is CASSTPWLADPSHTDTQYF. Incomplete CDR3 DNA: TGTGCCAGCAGTACCCCGTGGCTAGCGGATCCTTCTCACACAGATACG. Supplemented by reference TRBV28 and TRBJ2-3, the full variable domain reads DVKVTQSSRYLVKRTGEKVFLECVQDMDHENMFWYRQDPGLGLRLIYFSYDVKMKEKGDIPEGYSVSREKKERFSLILESASTNQTSMYLCASSTPWLADPSHTDTQYFGPGTRLTVL.

A word on this clone: The CDR3 end is not reached by the read, which stops 3 residues before it; the germline J gene fills it in. This chain joins TRBV7-9 and TRBJ1-5, with a possible D match to TRBD1 (5 bases). The V and J ends lost 1 base and 9 bases respectively, with 13 bases between them. CDR3 length: 14 residues. Germline V gene lookup returns CDR1 SEHNR and CDR2 FQNEAQ (reference sequence). The part of the CDR3 DNA that was read is TGTGCCAGCAGCTTAGGTGGCGAGGGGCCGCCC. Residues: CASSLGGEGPP. The entire CDR3 is CASSLGGEGPPQHF. Full variable domain (outside the CDR3, taken from reference TRBV7-9 and TRBJ1-5): DTGVSQNPRHKITKRGQNVTFRCDPISEHNRLYWYRQTLGQGPEFLTYFQNEAQLEKSRLLSDRFSAERPKGSFSTLEIQRTEQGDSAMYLCASSLGGEGPPQHFGDGTRLSIL.

The sequenced CDR3 bases are TGCAGTGCTTGGGACTTCAATTACAATGAC. It is translated as CSAWDFNYND. The CDR3 reads in full as CSAWDFNYNDYTF. The chain employs TRBV20-1 and TRBJ1-2; D possibly corresponds to TRBD1 (5 bases). The read terminates 3 residues ahead of where the CDR3 ends, so the germline J gene completes it. Germline-derived CDR1 and CDR2 are DFQATT and SNEGSKA (reference sequence). CDR3 length: 13 residues.

Worth noting for this clone: The read ends 3 residues early relative to the CDR3; the germline J gene fills the gap. V is TRBV18 and J is TRBJ2-3; D possibly corresponds to TRBD1 (6 bases). This CDR3 is built from 16 residues. Germline loops: CDR1 KGHSH, CDR2 LQKENI. With 3 bases removed from V and 1 base from J, the gap between germline ends came to 14 bases. The DNA read from the CDR3 is TGTGCCAGCTCACCGATGGGGACACGGCGCACAGATACG. It specifies CASSPMGTRRTDT. The CDR3 reads in full as CASSPMGTRRTDTQYF.

Remarks on this clone: The CDR3 goes on 3 residues after the read ends, and that part is filled in from the germline J gene. The chain joins TRBV6-2 or TRBV6-3 to TRBJ2-7; 7 bases map to TRBD1. The CDR3 runs 14 residues. Germline V gives CDR1 MNHEY, CDR2 SVGEGT. J gave up 4 bases and V 4 bases, and 7 bases lay outside the gene matches. The part of the CDR3 DNA that was read is TGTGCCAGCAGTTCACAGGGGCCTTTATACGAG. Its protein is CASSSQGPLYE. The whole CDR3 region reads CASSSQGPLYEQYF.

Points on this clone: The missing CDR3 end, 3 residues past where the read stops, is filled in from the germline J gene. The chain joins TRBV30 to TRBJ1-6; 8 bases map to TRBD1. Per germline, CDR1 GTSNPN and CDR2 SVGIG (reference sequence). The length of the CDR3 is 14 residues. The V gene end was trimmed by 0 bases and the J gene end by 12 bases; junction bases not matched to a gene: 7. The sequenced CDR3 bases are TGTGCCTGGAGTGTCGACAGGGGACTTTTACCC. This codes for CAWSVDRGLLP. The entire CDR3 is CAWSVDRGLLPLHF.

Comments on this clone: Read coverage stops 3 residues before the CDR3 terminus; the germline J gene supplies the remainder. The rearrangement joins TRBV2 to TRBJ2-3, with D possibly TRBD1 on 6 matching bases. V was shortened by 7 bases and J by 4 bases, with 12 bases between the two germline ends. CDR1 is SNHLY, CDR2 FYNNEI, per germline. This CDR3 contains 13 residues. This CDR3 reads CASTGPGADTQYF. The covered CDR3 bases are TGTGCCAGCACCGGACCAGGGGCAGATACG.

By frequency, this clone registers medium-sized. The read is 3 residues too short to cover the CDR3 end, so that end is filled in from the germline J gene. The V and J genes are TRBV20-1 and TRBJ2-3; 7 nucleotides match TRBD1. CDR3 length equals 14 residues. CDR1 and CDR2 (germline): DFQATT, SNEGSKA (reference sequence). V lost 5 bases to trimming and J lost 1 base; unmatched junction nucleotides: 6. CDR3 bases read: TGCAGTGCTTTTCAAGGACAGGGCACAGATACG. This encodes CSAFQGQGTDT. The full CDR3 protein reads CSAFQGQGTDTQYF.

Concerning this clone itself: Read coverage stops 3 residues before the CDR3 terminus; the germline J gene supplies the remainder. This sequence joins TRBV14 and TRBJ2-1; the D call may be TRBD1 or TRBD2 (7 bases each). V was shortened by 6 bases and J by 9 bases, with 27 bases between the two germline ends. Germline V lookup: CDR1 SGHDN, CDR2 FVKESK. The CDR3 sequence is 17 residues long. The covered CDR3 bases are TGTGCCAGCAGTTTACGACAGGGAGGGACCTGGGTAGGTGAG. It encodes CASSLRQGGTWVGE. The entire CDR3 protein is CASSLRQGGTWVGEQFF.

As to this clone: The sequence runs out 3 residues before the end of the CDR3; the remainder is reconstructed from the germline J gene. The chain has TRBV20-1 and TRBJ2-1, with 10 bases aligning to TRBD2. Germline V gives CDR1 DFQATT, CDR2 SNEGSKA (reference sequence). The CDR3 has 13 residues. The ends lost 5 bases at V and 7 bases at J; junction bases unmatched: 5. This chain's CDR3 is CSASGTSVNEQFF. The sequenced CDR3 bases are TGCAGTGCTTCCGGGACTAGCGTAAATGAG.

Turning to this clone: The read comes to an end 3 residues before the CDR3 does, leaving the germline J gene to fill in the end. The chain recombines TRBV7-7 with TRBJ2-7; D gene ambiguous. CDR3 length: 13 amino acids. CDR1 is SSHAT, CDR2 FNYEAQ, per germline (reference sequence). V dropped 1 base and J dropped 4 bases, with 8 bases sitting between them. Incomplete CDR3 DNA: TGTGCCAGCAGCTTAGGGTTAGGGTACGAG. It is translated as CASSLGLGYE. The entire CDR3 is CASSLGLGYEQYF.

As to this clone: With the read ending 3 residues before the CDR3 end, the germline J gene is used to fill in that end. The chain employs TRBV2 and TRBJ2-2; 7 bases align to TRBD1. CDR3 length equals 13 residues. The V segment lost 11 bases and the J segment 4 bases; nucleotides outside the gene matches: 7. CDR1 is SNHLY, CDR2 FYNNEI, per germline. CDR3 in amino acids: CAFSRGPTGELFF. The DNA read from the CDR3 is TGTGCCTTCAGTAGGGGGCCCACCGGGGAG.

Regarding this clone: The read gets to within 3 residues of the CDR3 end, and the germline J gene fills in the rest. This chain uses TRBV7-8 with TRBJ2-6; no clear D. From germline, CDR1 is SGHVS and CDR2 FQNEAQ. This CDR3 is built from 15 residues. V was cut by 5 bases and J by 4 bases, with 12 bases left in between. The sequenced part of the CDR3 DNA is TGTGCCAGCAGCAAAGCACCCTGGGGGGCCAACGTC. It encodes CASSKAPWGANV. The CDR3 in full is CASSKAPWGANVLTF.

In the case of this clone: From the germline J gene comes the end of the CDR3, since the read stops 3 residues before it. J is TRBJ1-1 and V is TRBV5-4; possible D gene TRBD1, 6 bases. The CDR3 has 15 residues. Germline lookup yields CDR1 SGHNT and CDR2 YYREEE (reference sequence). Trimming stripped 4 bases from V and 1 base from J, with 14 bases between. This CDR3 reads CASSLQGMRNTEAFF. The part of the CDR3 DNA that was read is TGTGCCAGCAGCCTACAGGGAATGAGGAACACTGAA.

By frequency, this clone registers medium-sized (0.01 to 0.1%). The read stops 3 residues short of the end of the CDR3; the missing end is completed from the germline J gene. V gene TRBV6-4 combines with J gene TRBJ1-1, with a tentative D call TRBD1 (5 bases). The germline CDR1 and CDR2 sequences are MRHNA and SNTAGT. This CDR3 region has 13 residues. The germline V and J ends were trimmed by 3 bases and 2 bases, with 7 bases remaining between them. The sequenced part of the CDR3 DNA is TGTGCCAGCAGTGAAGGGGATAACACTGAA. The encoded protein is CASSEGDNTE. The full CDR3 protein reads CASSEGDNTEAFF.

To note about this clone: From the germline J gene comes the end of the CDR3, since the read stops 3 residues before it. V usage is TRBV7-1 and J usage is TRBJ2-1; 10 nucleotides line up with TRBD1. TRBV7-1 is given ORF status, its function remaining uncertain. Trimming took 3 bases from V and 1 from J; bases not matched to a gene: 15. This CDR3 comprises 20 residues. The sequenced part of the CDR3 DNA is TGTGCCAGCAGCTCCTTGCCGGGGACAGGGGTCAGCAAGTCCTACAATGAG. Protein product: CASSSLPGTGVSKSYNE. The whole CDR3 protein is CASSSLPGTGVSKSYNEQFF.